The clone carrying this T cell receptor (beta chain) was found many times. Amplified regions were TCR beta CDR3 sequences from RNA transcripts. The HTBI primer set was used in a first-round RT-PCR of the TCR CDR3. TCRdb re-called the multiplex PCR reads with MiXCR, one entry per CDR3 protein. The sample has around 450,000 distinct CDR3 sequences, around 15% seen once. This sample was included in a study of T cells in Graves' hyperthyroidism and ophthalmopathy. V lost 0 bases to trimming and J lost 0 bases, with 12 bases between them. Per germline, CDR1 SEHNR and CDR2 FQNEAQ (reference sequence). This CDR3 comprises 17 residues.

This rearrangement joins TRBV7-9 to TRBJ2-1; a possible D gene is TRBD1 (6 bases). The sample consisted of blood. This sequence was found in a woman aged 18-35 years with Graves' hyperthyroidism. The CDR3 sequence is CASSLAGAGFSYNEQFF. The CDR3 bases are TGTGCCAGCAGCTTAGCGGGGGCAGGGTTCTCCTACAATGAGCAGTTCTTC.